This record concerns one T cell receptor beta chain sequence. Some clones are missing from TCRdb's copy, which holds only in-frame ones; the method was immunoSEQ multiplex PCR. This table has 20,000 to 25,000 clones, more than 85% appearing once. The data were obtained in a study of T cell changes during pregnancy in multiple sclerosis. This CDR3 is built from 17 residues. Deletions cut 4 bases from V and 0 bases from J, with 18 bases between. In germline, CDR1 is MGHRA, CDR2 YSYEKL. This specimen consisted of CD8+ T cells from peripheral blood mononuclear cells, obtained after pregnancy. This TCR derives from a female donor with multiple sclerosis, enrolled in a pregnancy study. The chain is built from TRBV4-1 and TRBJ1-2, with D hard to call. CDR3 in amino acids: CASSPQDGILANYGYTF. The CDR3 nucleotides are TGCGCCAGCAGCCCCCAAGACGGGATATTAGCTAACTATGGCTACACCTTC.